The source of this T cell receptor beta chain is a study of T-cell memory formation after mild COVID-19. This clonotype turned up a few times. Its antigen is undetermined. The 5'RACE method, run with constant-segment primers, produced TCR alpha and TCR beta cDNA libraries (carrying sample barcodes and UMIs). TCRdb reprocessed the 5' RACE reads with MiXCR, giving one entry per CDR3 protein. This table has 150,000 or so distinct CDR3 sequences, roughly 15% appearing once. Germline CDR1 is KGHDR and CDR2 is SFDVKD. The CDR3 runs to 15 residues. V gave up 3 bases and J gave up 3 bases; unmatched junction bases: 5. General study points: The pre-infection memory compartment contained some responding clones, suggesting cross-reactive memory joined.

The receptor's source is an adult woman who had mild COVID-19 (a few samples of this study predate the infection). Cell type and time point are not known. Sequenced material: PBMCs or a T cell subset sorted from them (not recorded which). The chain uses TRBV24-1 and TRBJ2-5; 8 bases align to TRBD2. CDR3 sequence (DNA): TGTGCCACCAGTGATCCAAGCGGGGGTAAAGAGACCCAGTACTTC. It codes for CATSDPSGGKETQYF.